The rows below give T cell receptor beta chains drawn from one sample of a study of cytomegalovirus exposure and HLA in healthy donors. Method: immunoSEQ multiplex PCR; TCRdb's copy keeps in-frame clones and lacks some. The table shows 150,000 to 200,000 clones, with more than 75% occurring only once. Sequencing was done on a sample of PBMCs. The receptors originated from a girl between 2 and 10 years old in good health and CMV-seropositive. Both conserved end residues are part of each CDR3. The D gene is left open where the match is weak. Clone size, where shown, is once, few, many, or a class for clones that have expanded.

J | length | D | size | V | CDR3 | DNA
TRBJ1-2 | 13 | TRBD1 | - | TRBV2 | CASTDRGGYGYTF | TGTGCCAGCACGGACAGGGGAGGTTATGGCTACACCTTC
TRBJ1-1 | 15 | - | - | TRBV19 | CASRMTGGMNTEAFF | TGTGCCAGTAGAATGACAGGAGGTATGAACACTGAAGCTTTCTTT
TRBJ2-5 | 17 | TRBD2 | - | TRBV7-3 | CASSSTPTSGVGETQYF | TGTGCCAGCAGCTCAACTCCGACTAGCGGGGTCGGTGAGACCCAGTACTTC
TRBJ2-1 | 15 | TRBD2 | - | TRBV9 | CASSVASGPQNEQFF | TGTGCCAGCAGCGTAGCTAGCGGCCCTCAAAATGAGCAGTTCTTC
TRBJ2-3 | 16 | - | few | TRBV6-1 | CASSESQGGGTDTQYF | TGTGCCAGCAGTGAATCGCAGGGGGGTGGCACAGATACGCAGTATTTT
TRBJ2-7 | 13 | - | - | TRBV21-1 | CASSARQGMEQYF | TGTGCCAGCAGCGCCCGACAGGGAATGGAGCAGTACTTC
TRBJ1-4 | 15 | - | - | TRBV7-9 | CASSRRGAGGEKLFF | TGTGCCAGCAGCCGTCGGGGGGCTGGCGGTGAAAAACTGTTTTTT
TRBJ1-2 | 15 | - | - | TRBV5-1 | CASSLDATDLYGYTF | TGCGCCAGCAGCTTGGACGCGACAGACCTCTATGGCTACACCTTC
TRBJ2-7 | 14 | - | - | TRBV25-1 | CASNQEGPSYEQYF | TGTGCCAGCAATCAGGAGGGGCCGTCCTACGAGCAGTACTTC
TRBJ1-1 | 14 | - | - | TRBV27 | CASSLEGLEGEAFF | TGTGCCAGCAGTTTAGAGGGCCTTGAAGGTGAAGCTTTCTTT
TRBJ2-6 | 15 | - | - | TRBV7-9 | CASSPRGTGANVLTF | TGTGCCAGCAGCCCCCGCGGCACTGGGGCCAACGTCCTGACTTTC
TRBJ2-1 | 16 | TRBD2 | - | TRBV6-1 | CASSETSGSAYNEQFF | TGTGCCAGCAGTGAAACTAGCGGGAGCGCCTACAATGAGCAGTTCTTC
TRBJ2-3 | 15 | TRBD2 | - | TRBV5-8 | CASSLAGGSTDTQYF | TGTGCCAGCAGCTTAGCGGGAGGGAGCACAGATACGCAGTATTTT
TRBJ2-1 | 15 | TRBD1 | - | TRBV28 | CASSLTGGPYNEQFF | TGTGCCAGCAGTCTGACAGGGGGTCCCTACAATGAGCAGTTCTTC
TRBJ1-3 | 21 | - | - | TRBV18 | CASSPIGPGQQRWKSGNTIYF | TGTGCCAGCTCACCAATTGGGCCAGGGCAACAACGATGGAAATCTGGAAACACCATATATTTT
TRBJ2-3 | 13 | TRBD2 | - | TRBV11-2 | CASSSLAGYTQYF | TGTGCCAGCAGCTCGCTAGCGGGGTATACGCAGTATTTT
TRBJ2-6 | 15 | - | medium-sized | TRBV6-1 | CASSGEGSGANVLTF | TGTGCCAGCAGTGGAGAGGGCTCTGGGGCCAACGTCCTGACTTTC
TRBJ1-2 | 13 | TRBD1 | - | TRBV6-5 | CASHRDSFYGYTF | TGTGCCAGCCACCGGGACAGCTTCTATGGCTACACCTTC
TRBJ2-1 | 14 | TRBD2 | once | TRBV7-3 | CASSLGREGNEQFF | TGTGCCAGCAGCTTAGGGCGGGAGGGCAATGAGCAGTTCTTC
TRBJ2-2 | 13 | - | - | TRBV4-1 | CASSQGTTGELFF | TGCGCCAGCAGCCAAGGTACTACCGGGGAGCTGTTTTTT
TRBJ2-1 | 16 | - | few | TRBV9 | CASSVGSGTGNNEQFF | TGTGCCAGCAGCGTGGGGTCCGGGACTGGTAACAATGAGCAGTTCTTC
TRBJ2-6 | 14 | - | - | TRBV6-1 | CASSVISGANVLTF | TGTGCCAGCAGTGTAATCTCTGGGGCCAACGTCCTGACTTTC
TRBJ2-1 | 16 | - | - | TRBV2 | CASSRYGTGDYNEQFF | TGTGCCAGCAGCCGCTATGGGACTGGAGATTACAATGAGCAGTTCTTC
TRBJ2-1 | 15 | TRBD2 | once | TRBV7-6 | CASSLGAGDYNEQFF | TGTGCCAGCAGCTTAGGGGCGGGAGACTACAATGAGCAGTTCTTC
TRBJ1-4 | 17 | - | once | TRBV4-1 | CASSQDTGGPPNEKLFF | TGCGCCAGCAGCCAAGATACGGGGGGGCCACCTAATGAAAAACTGTTTTTT
TRBJ1-5 | 17 | - | once | TRBV4-2 | CASRTGQPCNCNQPQHF | TGTGCCAGCCGAACGGGACAACCGTGTAATTGCAATCAGCCCCAGCATTTT
TRBJ1-4 | 14 | - | - | TRBV28 | CASRPGSANEKLFF | TGTGCCAGCCGACCGGGGTCCGCTAATGAAAAACTGTTTTTT
TRBJ2-3 | 15 | TRBD1 | - | TRBV7-9 | CASSLGDRNTDTQYF | TGTGCCAGCAGCTTAGGGGACAGGAACACAGATACGCAGTATTTT
TRBJ2-7 | 14 | - | - | TRBV30 | CAWGWTDYSYEQYF | TGTGCCTGGGGTTGGACAGACTACTCCTACGAGCAGTACTTC
TRBJ1-1 | 11 | - | - | TRBV5-1 | CASSFDNEAFF | TGCGCCAGCAGCTTTGACAACGAAGCTTTCTTT
TRBJ2-7 | 18 | TRBD2 | once | TRBV10-3 | CAISESAGVGSSSYEQYF | TGTGCCATCAGTGAGTCCGCGGGAGTAGGTTCCAGCTCCTACGAGCAGTACTTC
TRBJ1-2 | 13 | - | few | TRBV2 | CASSDMGQYGYTF | TGTGCCAGCAGTGATATGGGCCAGTATGGCTACACCTTC